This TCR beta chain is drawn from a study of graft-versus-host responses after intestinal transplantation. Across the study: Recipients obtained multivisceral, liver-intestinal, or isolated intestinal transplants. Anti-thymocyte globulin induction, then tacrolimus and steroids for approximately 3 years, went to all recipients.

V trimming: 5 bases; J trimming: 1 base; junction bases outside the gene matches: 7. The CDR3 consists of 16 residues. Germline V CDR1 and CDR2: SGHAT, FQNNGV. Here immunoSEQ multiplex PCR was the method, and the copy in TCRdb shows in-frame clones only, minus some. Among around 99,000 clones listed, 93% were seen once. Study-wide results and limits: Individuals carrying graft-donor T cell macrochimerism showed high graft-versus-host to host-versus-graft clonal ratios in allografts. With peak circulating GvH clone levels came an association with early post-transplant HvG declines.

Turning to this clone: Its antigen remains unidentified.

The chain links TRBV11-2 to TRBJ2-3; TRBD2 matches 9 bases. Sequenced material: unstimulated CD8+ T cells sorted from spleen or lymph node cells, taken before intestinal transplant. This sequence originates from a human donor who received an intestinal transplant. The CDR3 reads CASSPRAGGGTDTQYF. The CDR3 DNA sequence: TGTGCCAGCAGCCCCCGAGCGGGGGGAGGCACAGATACGCAGTATTTT.